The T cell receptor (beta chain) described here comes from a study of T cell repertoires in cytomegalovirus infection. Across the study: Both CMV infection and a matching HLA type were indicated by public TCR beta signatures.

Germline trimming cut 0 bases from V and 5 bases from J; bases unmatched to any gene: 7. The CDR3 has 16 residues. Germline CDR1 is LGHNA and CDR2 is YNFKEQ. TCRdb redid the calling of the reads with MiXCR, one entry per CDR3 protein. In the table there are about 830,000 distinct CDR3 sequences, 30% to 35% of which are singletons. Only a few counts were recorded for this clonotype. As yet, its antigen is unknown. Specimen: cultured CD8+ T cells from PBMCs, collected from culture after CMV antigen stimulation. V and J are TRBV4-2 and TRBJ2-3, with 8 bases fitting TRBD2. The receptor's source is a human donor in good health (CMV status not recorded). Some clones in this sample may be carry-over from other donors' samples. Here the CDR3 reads CASSQEDRGGLDTQYF. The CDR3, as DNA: TGTGCCAGCAGCCAAGAAGATCGGGGGGGCTTAGATACGCAGTATTTT.